The next 6 T cell receptor beta chains were all read from a single sample in a study of T cells in narcolepsy. TCRdb's table, derived via immunoSEQ multiplex PCR, lists solely in-frame clones and lacks some. The repertoire includes some 13,000 clones, roughly nine tenths of them detected once, and 1.5% to 2% sits in the top ten. Sequenced input: CD45RA- memory CD4+ T cells from PBMCs. These receptors all stem from a human donor with narcolepsy.

This clone was detected once. The chain carries TRBV6-1 and TRBJ1-2, with D perhaps TRBD1 (5 bases). CDR3 size: 14 residues. The germline V and J ends were trimmed by 4 bases and 4 bases, with 13 bases remaining between them. CDR1 MNHNS and CDR2 SASEGT come from the germline V gene. The CDR3 here is CASSVDRPTYGYTF. The CDR3 region has the DNA TGTGCCAGCAGTGTTGACAGACCTACCTATGGCTACACCTTC.

Concerning this clone: The same CDR3 is also encoded by other DNA sequences in this sample. V gene TRBV14 combines with J gene TRBJ2-2; perhaps TRBD2 as D (5 bases). Germline V gene lookup returns CDR1 SGHDN and CDR2 FVKESK. V was pared by 2 bases and J by 7 bases, with 11 bases between. CDR3 length equals 14 residues. DNA of the CDR3: TGTGCCAGCAGCCAATTAAACGACTACGGGGAGCTGTTTTTT. Residues: CASSQLNDYGELFF.

This clone was detected once. The J gene is TRBJ2-7, the V gene TRBV20-1; D gene uncertain. Trimming removed 3 bases at V and 3 bases at J, with 6 bases between. Germline CDR1 DFQATT, CDR2 SNEGSKA (reference sequence). The CDR3 sequence is 11 residues long. CDR3 amino acids: CSASADYEQYF. CDR3 nucleotides: TGCAGTGCTAGCGCGGACTACGAGCAGTACTTC.

This chain links TRBV10-3 with TRBJ2-3, with TRBD2 identical over 11 bases. With 10 bases clipped from V and 5 bases from J, the junction kept 20 bases outside the gene matches. CDR1 ENHRY and CDR2 SYGVKD come from the germline V gene. This CDR3 contains 18 residues. The CDR3 DNA follows: TGTGCCACCGCTGGACCTGAGGGGCTAGCGGGGGGTCAAGATACGCAGTATTTT. Translating gives CATAGPEGLAGGQDTQYF.

The J gene is TRBJ1-2, the V gene TRBV29-1, with D hard to call. V gave up 4 bases and J gave up 0 bases, with 9 bases separating them. Germline loops: CDR1 SQVTM, CDR2 ANQGSEA. The CDR3 totals 13 residues. DNA for the CDR3: TGCAGCGTTGCCGGCGGCACTAACTATGGCTACACCTTC. Translating it yields CSVAGGTNYGYTF.

In this sample, this clone turned up once. The chain recombines TRBV19 with TRBJ2-5; 8 bases line up with TRBD1. Trimming removed 7 bases from V and 2 bases from J; junction bases left unmatched: 3. This CDR3 is 13 amino acids long. Germline-derived CDR1 and CDR2 are LNHDA and SQIVND (reference sequence). The CDR3 reads CASNRDRQETQYF. The CDR3 bases are TGTGCCAGTAACCGGGACAGGCAAGAGACCCAGTACTTC.